A single sample gave rise to the 3 T cell receptor beta chains below, sequenced in a study of Ad26.COV2.S vaccination and SARS-CoV-2 variants (dated by TCRdb to the early 2020s). What this sample's treatment or condition label stands for: around 19 received Ad26.COV2.S at low or high dose, single or two shots; a few received placebo; per-sample allocation not given. For vaccine and placebo recipients, the sequenced repertoires came from samples collected on day 63 after the first injection. Library preparation employed the immunoSEQ multiplex PCR assay. TCRdb re-hosts the immuneACCESS table, in-frame sequences only. Its copies lack some clones; in the studies checked, an unresolved V gene accounts for under half of them, and the cause for the rest is not known. The sample table contains 350,000 to 550,000 clones; only one count was recorded for 89% of them. The ten biggest clones cover just over 2.5% of the sample.

Specimen: peripheral blood, collected in a trial of Ad26.COV2.S vaccine versus placebo. The receptors come from a person between 18 and 60 years old who received the Ad26.COV2.S COVID-19 vaccine or a placebo.

The sample holds one count of this clone. For the CDR3, the DNA is TGTGCCAGCAGCCAGGACGTGTATGGCTACACCTTC. It specifies CASSQDVYGYTF. The chain links TRBV7-9 to TRBJ1-2; D is ambiguous. From germline, CDR1 is SEHNR and CDR2 FQNEAQ (reference sequence). CDR3 length: 12 residues. V was clipped by 5 bases and J by 5 bases, with 9 bases between them.

This clone was detected a few times. The J gene is TRBJ2-7, the V gene TRBV27; D tentatively fits TRBD1 or TRBD2 (6 bases each). The germline V gene encodes CDR1 MNHEY and CDR2 SMNVEV (reference sequence). V lost 2 bases, J lost 3 bases, and 17 bases lay in between. This CDR3 is built from 16 residues. Here the CDR3 reads CASSLGGRRGYYEQYF. The DNA of the CDR3 is TGTGCCAGCAGTTTAGGGGGCAGGAGGGGATACTACGAGCAGTACTTC.

The rearrangement uses TRBV6-2 or TRBV6-3 and TRBJ1-2; no definite D call. The CDR3 totals 14 residues. Per germline, CDR1 MNHEY and CDR2 SVGEGT. The ends were cut back, 7 bases at V and 4 bases at J, with 16 bases in the middle. This CDR3 is CASTPPRTSYGYTF. Here the CDR3 DNA reads TGTGCCAGCACCCCACCCCGGACTTCCTATGGCTACACCTTC.